Listed below are T cell receptor beta chains from one sample, sequenced in a study of CD8 T cells in ankylosing spondylitis. A single record per CDR3 protein comes from TCRdb applying MiXCR to the 5' RACE reads. Of about 540,000 distinct CDR3 sequences in the sample, 12% are singletons; the top ten hold 6.5% to 7%. Sequencing input: blood, either unsorted or a sorted T cell fraction (not recorded which). The receptors derive from a male donor with ankylosing spondylitis. Both conserved end residues are part of each CDR3. D genes are given only for firm matches. Clone size appears in some rows only: once, few, many, or a class for an expanded clone.

j_gene: TRBJ1-5
v_gene: TRBV6-1
abundance: .
d_gene: TRBD1
CDR3nt: TGTGCCAGCAGTGGACAGGGGGCTCGACAGCCCCAGCATTTT
CDR3aa: CASSGQGARQPQHF

j_gene: TRBJ2-5
v_gene: TRBV20-1
abundance: few
d_gene: .
CDR3nt: TGCAGTGCTAGTGGGCTAGGAGAGACCCAGTACTTC
CDR3aa: CSASGLGETQYF

j_gene: TRBJ2-1
v_gene: TRBV24-1
abundance: many
d_gene: TRBD2
CDR3nt: TGTGCCACCAGTGATCCTGGGACTAGCGGACTACGACAGCAGTTCTTC
CDR3aa: CATSDPGTSGLRQQFF

j_gene: TRBJ1-6
v_gene: TRBV12-3/TRBV12-4
abundance: few
d_gene: TRBD1
CDR3nt: TGTGCCAGCAGTGTCGACAGGGGATCACCCCTCCACTTT
CDR3aa: CASSVDRGSPLHF

j_gene: TRBJ2-7
v_gene: TRBV11-1
abundance: .
d_gene: .
CDR3nt: TGTGCCAGCAGTTCTAGGTCTCGAGCGCGATACGAGCAGTACTTC
CDR3aa: CASSSRSRARYEQYF

j_gene: TRBJ1-1
v_gene: TRBV5-1
abundance: few
d_gene: .
CDR3nt: TGCGCCAGCAGCTTCGAATGGTCCGCTGAAGCTTTCTTT
CDR3aa: CASSFEWSAEAFF

j_gene: TRBJ2-5
v_gene: TRBV7-2
abundance: few
d_gene: .
CDR3nt: TGTGCCAGCAGCTTAGTGTGGAGGGAGACCCAGTACTTC
CDR3aa: CASSLVWRETQYF

j_gene: TRBJ1-1
v_gene: TRBV5-1
abundance: many
d_gene: .
CDR3nt: TGCGCCAGCAGGTCGGGAGCCATGAACACTGAAGCTTTCTTT
CDR3aa: CASRSGAMNTEAFF

j_gene: TRBJ2-7
v_gene: TRBV20-1
abundance: .
d_gene: TRBD2
CDR3nt: TGCAGTGCTAGAGTGGGACTAGCGGGAGGTCCCTCCTACGAGCAGTACTTC
CDR3aa: CSARVGLAGGPSYEQYF

j_gene: TRBJ2-2
v_gene: TRBV5-5
abundance: .
d_gene: .
CDR3nt: TGTGCCAGCAGCTTGGCCTCGTTGAGGGGCGCCGGCGGGGAGCTGTTTTTT
CDR3aa: CASSLASLRGAGGELFF

j_gene: TRBJ1-2
v_gene: TRBV29-1
abundance: many
d_gene: TRBD1
CDR3nt: TGCAGCGTTGATGGACAGGGGTCCACCTATGGCTACACCTTC
CDR3aa: CSVDGQGSTYGYTF

j_gene: TRBJ1-4
v_gene: TRBV20-1
abundance: few
d_gene: .
CDR3nt: TGCAGTGCTAGACAAGGGCGCACTAATGAAAAACTGTTTTTT
CDR3aa: CSARQGRTNEKLFF

j_gene: TRBJ1-5
v_gene: TRBV27
abundance: .
d_gene: TRBD1
CDR3nt: TGTGCCAGCAGACCGGGACAGGGGAGGGGAAGCAATCAGCCCCAGCATTTT
CDR3aa: CASRPGQGRGSNQPQHF

j_gene: TRBJ2-5
v_gene: TRBV27
abundance: many
d_gene: TRBD1
CDR3nt: TGTGCCAGCAGTTCGACAGGGGGGAAAGAGACCCAGTACTTC
CDR3aa: CASSSTGGKETQYF

j_gene: TRBJ2-7
v_gene: TRBV7-8
abundance: many
d_gene: TRBD1
CDR3nt: TGTGCCAGCAGCTTTGTAGACAGGGGGCTTCTCTCCTACGAGCAGTACTTC
CDR3aa: CASSFVDRGLLSYEQYF

j_gene: TRBJ2-1
v_gene: TRBV12-3/TRBV12-4
abundance: many
d_gene: TRBD2
CDR3nt: TGTGCCAGCAGTTTAGCGGGAGGGACGGGTGAGCAGTTCTTC
CDR3aa: CASSLAGGTGEQFF

j_gene: TRBJ2-3
v_gene: TRBV3-1
abundance: many
d_gene: TRBD1
CDR3nt: TGTGCCAGCAGCCAAGTCTGGGCAGGGGGCTCGACGCAGTATTTT
CDR3aa: CASSQVWAGGSTQYF

j_gene: TRBJ2-5
v_gene: TRBV20-1
abundance: .
d_gene: TRBD2
CDR3nt: TGCAGTGCTCCCATAGCGGGGCGGGGGGCCCAGTACTTC
CDR3aa: CSAPIAGRGAQYF

j_gene: TRBJ1-5
v_gene: TRBV18
abundance: .
d_gene: .
CDR3nt: TGTGCCAGCTCACGTTCCGGGGATCAGCCCCAGCATTTT
CDR3aa: CASSRSGDQPQHF

j_gene: TRBJ2-1
v_gene: TRBV5-1
abundance: .
d_gene: .
CDR3nt: TGCGCCAGCAGCTTGGCCGCTCAGGGCGATATGAAGTTCTTC
CDR3aa: CASSLAAQGDMKFF

j_gene: TRBJ2-3
v_gene: TRBV24-1
abundance: .
d_gene: TRBD2
CDR3nt: TGTGCCACCAGCCCGACTAGCGCCCAGGCAGATACGCAGTATTTT
CDR3aa: CATSPTSAQADTQYF

j_gene: TRBJ2-1
v_gene: TRBV14
abundance: .
d_gene: .
CDR3nt: TGTGCCAGCAGCCAGGATAACCCCTCCTACAATGAGCAGTTCTTC
CDR3aa: CASSQDNPSYNEQFF

j_gene: TRBJ1-2
v_gene: TRBV10-3
abundance: few
d_gene: TRBD1
CDR3nt: TGTGCCATCACCGGACAGGCAAATGGCTACACCTTC
CDR3aa: CAITGQANGYTF

j_gene: TRBJ2-1
v_gene: TRBV6-2/TRBV6-3
abundance: .
d_gene: TRBD1
CDR3nt: TGTGCCACCTGGGCTTGGGGGAGAGGGGACAGTGAGCAGTTCTTC
CDR3aa: CATWAWGRGDSEQFF

j_gene: TRBJ1-5
v_gene: TRBV20-1
abundance: many
d_gene: .
CDR3nt: TGCAGTGCTAGAGATGGGGGGGGTTCGAGCAATCAGCCCCAGCATTTT
CDR3aa: CSARDGGGSSNQPQHF

j_gene: TRBJ1-6
v_gene: TRBV10-3
abundance: few
d_gene: .
CDR3nt: TGTGCCACCCACGACAGGAGAAATTCACCCCTCCACTTT
CDR3aa: CATHDRRNSPLHF

j_gene: TRBJ1-1
v_gene: TRBV7-6
abundance: .
d_gene: .
CDR3nt: TGTGCCAGCAGCCTCGTACCTCACTGGGACACTGAAGCTTTCTTT
CDR3aa: CASSLVPHWDTEAFF

j_gene: TRBJ1-1
v_gene: TRBV5-1
abundance: .
d_gene: .
CDR3nt: TGCGCCAGCAGCTTGGTAAGTCTTGAGGACACTGAAGCTTTCTTT
CDR3aa: CASSLVSLEDTEAFF

j_gene: TRBJ1-3
v_gene: TRBV6-1
abundance: many
d_gene: .
CDR3nt: TGTGCCAGCAGTCAACCTCCAGGAGGAAACACCATATATTTT
CDR3aa: CASSQPPGGNTIYF

j_gene: TRBJ2-7
v_gene: TRBV20-1
abundance: .
d_gene: TRBD2
CDR3nt: TGCAGTGCTAGCACTAGCGGGTACGAGCAGTACTTC
CDR3aa: CSASTSGYEQYF

j_gene: TRBJ2-5
v_gene: TRBV6-2/TRBV6-3
abundance: few
d_gene: TRBD2
CDR3nt: TGTGCCAGCGGAAAAGGACTAGCGGGATACCAAGAGACCCAGTACTTC
CDR3aa: CASGKGLAGYQETQYF

j_gene: TRBJ1-1
v_gene: TRBV5-1
abundance: few
d_gene: .
CDR3nt: TGCGCCAGCAGCCCCGACGGCCGCACTGAAGCTTTCTTT
CDR3aa: CASSPDGRTEAFF

j_gene: TRBJ2-2
v_gene: TRBV7-9
abundance: .
d_gene: .
CDR3nt: TGTGCCAGCAGCTCCCCCGGGACCGAAACCGGGGAGCTGTTTTTT
CDR3aa: CASSSPGTETGELFF

j_gene: TRBJ2-5
v_gene: TRBV5-1
abundance: few
d_gene: .
CDR3nt: TGCGCCAGCAGCTTGGTGGGTATGTCTACAGGGCAAGAGACCCAGTACTTC
CDR3aa: CASSLVGMSTGQETQYF

j_gene: TRBJ1-6
v_gene: TRBV18
abundance: .
d_gene: TRBD1
CDR3nt: TGTGCCAGCTCACCGACAGGGGATTCTTCACCCCTCCACTTT
CDR3aa: CASSPTGDSSPLHF

j_gene: TRBJ1-2
v_gene: TRBV7-8
abundance: .
d_gene: .
CDR3nt: TGTGCCAGCAGCTTAGAGTCGGACCATGGCTACACCTTC
CDR3aa: CASSLESDHGYTF

j_gene: TRBJ1-1
v_gene: TRBV18
abundance: few
d_gene: .
CDR3nt: TGTGCCAGCTCACCAAGTAAGGCAGACAACACTGAAGCTTTCTTT
CDR3aa: CASSPSKADNTEAFF

j_gene: TRBJ1-1
v_gene: TRBV20-1
abundance: few
d_gene: .
CDR3nt: TGCAGTGCTAGCAAGACCTTTTGGGAGAACACTGAAGCTTTCTTT
CDR3aa: CSASKTFWENTEAFF

j_gene: TRBJ2-2
v_gene: TRBV19
abundance: many
d_gene: .
CDR3nt: TGTGCCAGTAGTAAGGGCCCTAGCGGGGAGCTGTTTTTT
CDR3aa: CASSKGPSGELFF

j_gene: TRBJ2-2
v_gene: TRBV5-5
abundance: few
d_gene: .
CDR3nt: TGTGCCAGCAGCGCGATGACCTCTGACACCGGGGAGCTGTTTTTT
CDR3aa: CASSAMTSDTGELFF

j_gene: TRBJ1-5
v_gene: TRBV10-3
abundance: .
d_gene: .
CDR3nt: TGTGCCATCAGGGGGATGAGCAATCAGCCCCAGCATTTT
CDR3aa: CAIRGMSNQPQHF

j_gene: TRBJ2-3
v_gene: TRBV27
abundance: few
d_gene: .
CDR3nt: TGTGCCAGCAGTCCCACCCCCCCGGGGGCGGGAGATACGCAGTATTTT
CDR3aa: CASSPTPPGAGDTQYF

j_gene: TRBJ2-3
v_gene: TRBV20-1
abundance: .
d_gene: .
CDR3nt: TGCAGTGCTAGAGATCTCCTACAACTCCCAGATACGCAGTATTTT
CDR3aa: CSARDLLQLPDTQYF

j_gene: TRBJ2-3
v_gene: TRBV2
abundance: many
d_gene: TRBD1
CDR3nt: TGTGCCAGCAGTCCGTTGGGACAGTTCACAGATACGCAGTATTTT
CDR3aa: CASSPLGQFTDTQYF

j_gene: TRBJ2-7
v_gene: TRBV20-1
abundance: few
d_gene: .
CDR3nt: TGCAGTGCCGCGGGACAGATGACCGGGACTCCATACGAGCAGTACTTC
CDR3aa: CSAAGQMTGTPYEQYF